This note documents a single TCR beta chain sequence. The target antigen is unknown. This table comes from immunoSEQ multiplex PCR, and its TCRdb copy is limited to in-frame clones, with some not included. The sample has around 130,000 clones, 89% seen once. The germline V and J ends were trimmed by 0 bases and 1 base, with 4 bases remaining between them. CDR1 and CDR2 from the germline V gene are SGHKS and YYEKEE (reference sequence). This CDR3 region has 14 residues. The entry originates in a study of T cells in localized non-small cell lung cancer. Whole-study findings and limits: Analysis by sequencing included only one tumor region, so heterogeneity remains possible. A median around 55 of the top 100 tumor clones appeared in adjacent lung.

The chain is built from TRBV5-5 and TRBJ1-4; D is unclear. The source of this sequence is a female donor aged 60 or older with stage I lung adenocarcinoma. The specimen comprised peripheral blood, sampled before any cancer treatment. The CDR3 loop reads CASSLGLTNEKLFF. Here the CDR3 DNA reads TGTGCCAGCAGCTTGGGGTTAACTAATGAAAAACTGTTTTTT. The full variable domain, its missing parts supplied by reference TRBV5-5 and TRBJ1-4, is DAGVTQSPTHLIKTRGQQVTLRCSPISGHKSVSWYQQVLGQGPQFIFQYYEKEERGRGNFPDRFSARQFPNYSSELNVNALLLGDSALYLCASSLGLTNEKLFFGSGTQLSVL.